This T cell receptor (beta chain) came from a study of CD8 T cells in Susac syndrome. The J segment lost 4 bases and the V segment lost 1 base, leaving 4 bases of the junction unmatched. Looked up from germline, CDR1 is SQVTM and CDR2 is ANQGSEA. This CDR3 has 14 amino acids. The authors reverse transcribed roughly 0.5 to 1 ug RNA with random hexamers. Using its own MiXCR run on the immunoSEQ multiplex PCR reads, TCRdb lists one record per CDR3 protein. Seen here are tens of thousands of distinct CDR3 sequences, 95% observed once, and the top ten hold approximately 0.48%. The TCR comes from a human donor with Susac syndrome. Sequencing was done on a sample of CD8+ T cells from PBMCs. This chain joins TRBV29-1 and TRBJ2-1, with TRBD2 matching 7 bases. The CDR3 spells CSVEGLAEYNEQFF. The DNA of the CDR3 is TGCAGCGTTGAAGGCCTAGCGGAATACAATGAGCAGTTCTTC.